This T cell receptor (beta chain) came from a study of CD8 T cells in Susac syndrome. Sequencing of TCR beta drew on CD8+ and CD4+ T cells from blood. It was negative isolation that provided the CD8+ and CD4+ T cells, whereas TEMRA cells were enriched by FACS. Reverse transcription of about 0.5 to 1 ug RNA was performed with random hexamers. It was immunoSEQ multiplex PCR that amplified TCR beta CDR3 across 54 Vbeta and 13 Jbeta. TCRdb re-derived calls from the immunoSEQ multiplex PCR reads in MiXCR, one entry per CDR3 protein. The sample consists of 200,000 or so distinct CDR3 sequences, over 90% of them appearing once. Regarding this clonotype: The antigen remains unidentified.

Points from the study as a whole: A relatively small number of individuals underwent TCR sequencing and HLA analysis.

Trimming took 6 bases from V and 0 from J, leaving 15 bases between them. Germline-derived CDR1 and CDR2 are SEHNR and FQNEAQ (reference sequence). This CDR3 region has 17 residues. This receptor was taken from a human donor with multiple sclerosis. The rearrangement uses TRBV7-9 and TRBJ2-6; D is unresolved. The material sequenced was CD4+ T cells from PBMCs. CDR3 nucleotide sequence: TGTGCCAGCAGTATCGGCTTGGGCGGCTCTGGGGCCAACGTCCTGACTTTC. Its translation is CASSIGLGGSGANVLTF.